The T cell receptor beta chain under discussion was sequenced for a study of cytomegalovirus exposure and HLA in healthy donors. Vbeta (60) and Jbeta (13) primers were used in the PCR. TCRdb's copy holds only in-frame clones and misses some; the assay was immunoSEQ multiplex PCR. The profile shows 35,000 to 40,000 clones, 66% of them singletons. Deletions cut 8 bases from V and 4 bases from J, with 15 bases between. The CDR3 length is 14 residues. The V gene's germline CDR1 is MNHEY and CDR2 SVGAGI. This chain connects TRBV6-5 to TRBJ1-5; D is ambiguous. This clonotype was obtained from a man aged 45 to 65 in good health and CMV-seropositive. Sequenced: PBMCs. The CDR3 is CASGPNGENQPQHF. The CDR3 DNA sequence: TGTGCCAGCGGCCCTAATGGGGAGAATCAGCCCCAGCATTTT.